This entry lists 13 T cell receptor beta chains sequenced from one sample in a study of T cells in Graves' hyperthyroidism and ophthalmopathy. Template material for amplifying TCR beta CDR3 regions consisted of RNA transcripts. The TCR CDR3 first-round RT-PCR relied on the HTBI primer set. TCRdb reprocessed the multiplex PCR reads via MiXCR and lists one record per CDR3 protein. Of about 540,000 distinct CDR3 sequences in the sample, 46% were seen once. Material: peripheral blood or thyroid tissue (not recorded which). The receptor set was obtained from a woman aged 18 to 35 with Graves' hyperthyroidism.

On this clonotype itself: A much larger clone is a single base away; this may be a read error. This sequence joins TRBV7-8 and TRBJ2-2; TRBD1 might be the D (5 bases). Germline V CDR1 and CDR2: SGHVS, FQNEAQ. Trimming took 1 base from V and 3 from J, leaving 12 bases between them. The CDR3 is made up of 16 amino acids. CDR3 nucleotide sequence: TGTGCCAGCAGCTTAGAGGCCAGGGCGGACACCGGGGAGCTGTTTTTT. Translated, it gives CASSLEARADTGELFF. Together with reference TRBV7-8 and TRBJ2-2, the CDR3 gives the full variable domain: GAGVSQSPRYKVAKRGQDVALRCDPISGHVSLFWYQQALGQGPEFLTYFQNEAQLDKSGLPSDRFFAERPEGSVSTLKIQRTQQEDSAVYLCASSLEARADTGELFFGEGSRLTVL.

This clonotype was detected a few times. V is TRBV2 and J is TRBJ1-2; TRBD1 is a possible D gene (5 bases). The CDR3 has 13 residues. Germline values: CDR1 SNHLY, CDR2 FYNNEI. V was clipped by 9 bases and J by 6 bases, with 17 bases between them. The CDR3 here is CASDAGPANGYTF. In DNA form, the CDR3 reads TGTGCCAGTGATGCGGGACCTGCGAATGGCTACACCTTC.

The table lists this clonotype with a few counts. A single base separates this from a much larger clone, so it may be a read error. The rearrangement joins TRBV15 to TRBJ1-5; the D gene is possibly TRBD1 (5 bases). Germline loops: CDR1 LNHNV, CDR2 YYDKDF (reference sequence). The CDR3 runs 15 residues. The CDR3 spells CVTSRGPGPDQPQHF. CDR3 coding DNA: TGTGTCACCAGCAGAGGTCCAGGGCCCGATCAGCCCCAGCATTTT.

This clonotype has a handful of counts. The chain combines TRBV20-1 with TRBJ2-7; 8 bases fit TRBD2. V lost 3 bases, J lost 0 bases, and 4 bases stayed unmatched. Per the germline V gene, CDR1 is DFQATT and CDR2 is SNEGSKA (reference sequence). This CDR3 region has 14 residues. CDR3 bases: TGCAGTGCTAGCGTCCTAGCGGGCTCCTACGAGCAGTACTTC. It translates to CSASVLAGSYEQYF.

This clonotype has at least ten counts. The V call is TRBV7-2, the J call TRBJ1-2; perhaps TRBD1 as D (5 bases). CDR3 size: 14 residues. V lost 7 bases and J 8 bases, leaving 20 bases between the germline ends. Germline lookup yields CDR1 SGHTA and CDR2 FQGNSA. The CDR3, as DNA: TGTGCCAGCACCCCACTGGGAGGGGCAGGAGGCTACACCTTC. This translates into CASTPLGGAGGYTF.

There are a few counts of this clonotype. The rearrangement links TRBV20-1 to TRBJ1-3; D gene uncertain. Germline V gene sequence: CDR1 DFQATT, CDR2 SNEGSKA (reference sequence). V shed 6 bases and J shed 0 bases, with 15 bases lying between them. The CDR3 is 15 amino acids. CDR3 sequence (DNA): TGCAGTGCAATAAGGCCAGACTACTCTGGAAACACCATATATTTT. Protein: CSAIRPDYSGNTIYF.

This clonotype was observed a handful of times. V is TRBV20-1 and J is TRBJ2-7, with a possible D match to TRBD2 (6 bases). Trimming cost V 0 bases and J 3 bases, with 21 bases left between them. This CDR3 region has 17 residues. The germline V gene has CDR1 DFQATT and CDR2 SNEGSKA (reference sequence). The CDR3 sequence: CSARDPLDYRRGYEQYF. The CDR3 DNA follows: TGCAGTGCTAGAGATCCTCTGGACTATCGAAGGGGCTACGAGCAGTACTTC.

This clonotype was observed a few times. The chain is built from TRBV25-1 and TRBJ1-2; TRBD1 is a possible D gene (5 bases). The V gene's germline CDR1 is MGHDK and CDR2 SYGVNS. Between the trimmed V and J ends, which lost 4 bases and 3 bases, there was a span of 9 bases. The CDR3 sequence is 13 residues long. In DNA, the CDR3 is TGTGCCAGCAGTGGCGGGGCTTACTATGGCTACACCTTC. It codes for CASSGGAYYGYTF.

J is TRBJ1-4 and V is TRBV7-9; D may be TRBD1 (5 bases). CDR3 length: 16 residues. Germline loops: CDR1 SEHNR, CDR2 FQNEAQ (reference sequence). Trimming cost V 5 bases and J 2 bases, with 15 bases left between them. The CDR3 here is CASSRPSGSTNEKLFF. The CDR3 DNA sequence: TGTGCCAGCAGCCGACCCTCAGGGTCGACTAATGAAAAACTGTTTTTT.

This clonotype turned up a few times. The J gene is TRBJ1-5, the V gene TRBV20-1, with D perhaps TRBD1 (5 bases). CDR1 DFQATT and CDR2 SNEGSKA come from the germline V gene (reference sequence). The CDR3 loop spans 13 amino acids. V dropped 0 bases and J dropped 6 bases, with 9 bases sitting between them. The CDR3 nucleotides are TGCAGTGCTAGAGATACAGGTCTTCAGCCCCAGCATTTT. This codes for CSARDTGLQPQHF.

This clonotype has just one count. V is TRBV29-1 and J is TRBJ1-2, with 8 bases identical to TRBD1. J gave up 5 bases and V 4 bases, and 6 bases lay outside the gene matches. CDR1 and CDR2 from the germline V gene are SQVTM and ANQGSEA. The CDR3 has 13 residues. The CDR3 sequence is CSVATGAGYGYTF. CDR3 sequence (DNA): TGCAGCGTTGCGACAGGGGCGGGGTATGGCTACACCTTC.

The genes are TRBV25-1 and TRBJ1-2; D is perhaps TRBD1 (6 bases). Trimming took off 3 bases at V and 5 bases at J, with 13 bases between the two ends. This CDR3 comprises 14 residues. Germline values: CDR1 MGHDK, CDR2 SYGVNS. CDR3 region: CASSDRGSAYGYTF. The CDR3 coding sequence is TGTGCCAGCAGTGACAGGGGCAGCGCATATGGCTACACCTTC.

CDR3 DNA: TGTGCCAGCAGAACCGGGACAGGGGGTCGGGAAGCTTTCTTT. This encodes CASRTGTGGREAFF. The genes are TRBV6-1 and TRBJ1-1, with TRBD1 identical over 11 bases. The CDR3 loop spans 14 amino acids. CDR1 MNHNS and CDR2 SASEGT come from the germline V gene. The V segment lost 6 bases and the J segment 8 bases; nucleotides outside the gene matches: 8.